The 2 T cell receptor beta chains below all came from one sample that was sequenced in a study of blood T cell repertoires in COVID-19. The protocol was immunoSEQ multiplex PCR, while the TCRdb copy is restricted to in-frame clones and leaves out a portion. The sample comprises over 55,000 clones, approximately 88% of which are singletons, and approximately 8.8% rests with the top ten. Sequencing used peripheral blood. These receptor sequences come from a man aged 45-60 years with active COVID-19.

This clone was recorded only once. Here the CDR3 DNA reads TGCGCCAGCAGCCGAGGGCTACCCGGGACAGGCTCTCCGGGCGAGCAGTTCTTC. Protein sequence: CASSRGLPGTGSPGEQFF. The rearrangement uses TRBV4-1 and TRBJ2-1, with 8 bases matching TRBD1. The ends lost 4 bases at V and 10 bases at J; junction bases unmatched: 21. This CDR3 is built from 18 residues. Per germline, CDR1 MGHRA and CDR2 YSYEKL.

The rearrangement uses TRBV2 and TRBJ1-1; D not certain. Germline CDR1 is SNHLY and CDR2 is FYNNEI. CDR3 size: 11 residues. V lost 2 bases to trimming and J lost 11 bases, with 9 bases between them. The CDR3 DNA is TGTGCCAGCAGTGAACTCGGTGGTGCTTTCTTT. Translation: CASSELGGAFF.